The 22 T cell receptor beta chains below all came from one sample that was sequenced in a study of beta chain features in type 1 diabetes. The study, taken as a whole, reports: A moderate, significant TCRB CDR3 shortening appeared in type 1 diabetes across four CD4+ subsets.

Their antigens remain unidentified. Isolated RNA was reverse transcribed in full, so expressed TCRB transcripts were sequenced. Assay used: immunoSEQ multiplex PCR; TCRdb lists only in-frame clones, some missing. This sample has under 300,000 clones, with approximately 10% found just once. Sample: naive CD4+ T cells from blood. The receptors come from a man aged 30-40 years with type 1 diabetes.

DNA for the CDR3: TGTGCCAGCAGCCCCCCGACAGGGGGATATTCACCCCTCCACTTT. Residues: CASSPPTGGYSPLHF. The rearrangement joins TRBV2 to TRBJ1-6, with TRBD1 matching over 9 bases. The germline CDR1 and CDR2 sequences are SNHLY and FYNNEI. The CDR3 totals 15 residues. Trimming took 6 bases from V and 8 from J; bases not matched to a gene: 8.

The rearrangement uses TRBV18 and TRBJ2-3; D ambiguous. CDR1 is KGHSH and CDR2 is LQKENI in the germline V gene. The CDR3 is 11 residues long. Trimming left V 6 bases short and J 2 bases short, with 3 bases between. CDR3 sequence reads: CASSYTDTQYF. The CDR3 DNA follows: TGTGCCAGCTCCTACACAGATACGCAGTATTTT.

A few counts support this clone. J is TRBJ2-1 and V is TRBV7-2; 11 bases map to TRBD2. Germline CDR1 and CDR2: SGHTA and FQGNSA. The CDR3 is made up of 15 amino acids. Trimming at V came to 3 bases and at J to 5 bases, leaving 3 bases not matched to a gene. The CDR3 region has the DNA TGTGCCAGCAGCTTTAGACTAGCGGGGAACAATGAGCAGTTCTTC. It encodes CASSFRLAGNNEQFF.

This clone showed up just a few times. The chain carries TRBV7-9 and TRBJ2-7, with 8 nucleotides matching TRBD1. Germline V gene data show CDR1 as SEHNR and CDR2 as FQNEAQ (reference sequence). V gave up 2 bases and J gave up 7 bases; unmatched junction bases: 7. The CDR3 length is 14 residues. The CDR3 is CASSLRGQGGEQYF. Here the CDR3 DNA reads TGTGCCAGCAGCTTACGAGGACAGGGAGGAGAGCAGTACTTC.

The chain couples TRBV4-1 to TRBJ2-7, with D unclear. The CDR3 is 14 amino acids. The V gene lost 2 bases and the J gene lost 2 bases, with 10 bases spanning the gap. From germline, CDR1 is MGHRA and CDR2 YSYEKL. The CDR3 loop is CASSQTGFTYEQYF. Written as DNA, the CDR3 is TGCGCCAGCAGCCAAACCGGGTTTACCTACGAGCAGTACTTC.

DNA for the CDR3: TGTGCCTGGGAGTCGGGTTCCTACGAGCAGTACTTC. Protein: CAWESGSYEQYF. The chain has TRBV30 and TRBJ2-7, with unresolved D. The CDR3 has 12 amino acids. Trimming shortened V by 5 bases and J by 1 base, and 9 bases separated the two germline ends. The germline gives CDR1 GTSNPN, CDR2 SVGIG (reference sequence).

This clone occurred a few times. This chain connects TRBV6-5 to TRBJ2-5; 7 bases match TRBD2. CDR1 is MNHEY, CDR2 SVGAGI, per germline. J was trimmed by 5 bases and V by 5 bases; bases with no gene match: 8. This CDR3 spans 14 amino acids. CDR3 loop: CASSVRGRWETQYF. The CDR3 nucleotides are TGTGCCAGCAGTGTGCGGGGGAGGTGGGAGACCCAGTACTTC.

This clone showed up just a few times. The CDR3: CASSLGSGGARDTQYF. The CDR3 DNA is TGTGCCAGCAGCCTCGGTAGCGGGGGGGCGAGAGATACGCAGTATTTT. The V and J genes are TRBV7-9 and TRBJ2-3, with TRBD2 matching over 11 bases. The J segment lost 5 bases and the V segment lost 5 bases, leaving 9 bases of the junction unmatched. Germline assignment: CDR1 SEHNR and CDR2 FQNEAQ (reference sequence). The CDR3 runs 16 residues.

The chain carries TRBV30 and TRBJ2-5; 11 bases agree with TRBD1. V gave up 6 bases and J gave up 4 bases; unmatched junction bases: 1. The CDR3 sequence is 12 residues long. CDR1 GTSNPN and CDR2 SVGIG come from the germline V gene (reference sequence). CDR3 sequence (DNA): TGTGCCTGTGGGACAGGGGGAGAGACCCAGTACTTC. Amino acid sequence: CACGTGGETQYF.

V gene TRBV4-3 combines with J gene TRBJ1-2; no definite D call. The V and J ends lost 4 bases and 3 bases respectively, with 9 bases between them. This CDR3 has 13 residues. CDR1 and CDR2 (germline): LGHNA, YSLEER. The CDR3: CASSRGRDYGYTF. CDR3 coding DNA: TGCGCCAGCAGCCGAGGGAGGGACTATGGCTACACCTTC.

The CDR3 DNA is TGTGCCAGCAGCTTAAAACCTAGGAGCACAGATACGCAGTATTTT. Translation: CASSLKPRSTDTQYF. This chain links TRBV7-2 with TRBJ2-3; D unclear. The CDR3 runs 15 residues. Germline loops: CDR1 SGHTA, CDR2 FQGNSA. V was clipped by 2 bases and J by 0 bases, with 9 bases between them. Together with reference TRBV7-2 and TRBJ2-3, the CDR3 gives the full variable domain: GAGVSQSPSNKVTEKGKDVELRCDPISGHTALYWYRQSLGQGLEFLIYFQGNSAPDKSGLPSDRFSAERTGGSVSTLTIQRTQQEDSAVYLCASSLKPRSTDTQYFGPGTRLTVL.

The chain couples TRBV4-2 to TRBJ2-3, with 9 bases aligning to TRBD2. Germline loops: CDR1 LGHNA, CDR2 YNFKEQ. The V gene end was trimmed by 1 base and the J gene end by 2 bases; junction bases not matched to a gene: 7. The CDR3 runs to 17 residues. The CDR3 coding sequence is TGTGCCAGCAGCCAAGCAAGCGGGGGGACGCCCACAGATACGCAGTATTTT. Protein: CASSQASGGTPTDTQYF.

This chain links TRBV4-1 with TRBJ2-1, with 7 nucleotides matching TRBD1. From germline, CDR1 is MGHRA and CDR2 YSYEKL. This CDR3 is built from 17 residues. Losses at the gene ends were 4 bases for V and 5 bases for J; bases not matched to a gene: 14. The CDR3 DNA reads TGCGCCAGCAGCCGCCTGTACAGGGGCCGTTTCCACAATGAGCAGTTCTTC. As protein: CASSRLYRGRFHNEQFF.

The V gene is TRBV6-4, the J gene TRBJ2-6, with a tentative D call TRBD1 (6 bases). Germline V gene lookup returns CDR1 MRHNA and CDR2 SNTAGT. The CDR3 covers 14 residues. With 7 bases removed from V and 2 bases from J, the gap between germline ends came to 9 bases. For the CDR3, the DNA is TGTGCCAGCAAAGCAGGGGCTGGGGCCAACGTCCTGACTTTC. It translates to CASKAGAGANVLTF.

The chain recombines TRBV5-4 with TRBJ2-5; D unresolved. The J call may be incorrect, as the DNA end agrees better with TRBJ2-7. The CDR3 has 12 amino acids. Germline V CDR1 and CDR2: SGHNT, YYREEE (reference sequence). In DNA, the CDR3 is TGTGCCAGCAGCTTGGGACAATACGAGCAGTACTTC. Translating gives CASSLGQYEQYF.

V gene TRBV29-1 combines with J gene TRBJ1-1, with D possibly being TRBD1 (5 bases). Germline V gene sequence: CDR1 SQVTM, CDR2 ANQGSEA. The CDR3 runs to 12 residues. V shed 7 bases and J shed 1 base, with 10 bases lying between them. CDR3 in amino acids: CSATRANTEAFF. The CDR3 bases are TGCAGCGCCACCAGGGCGAACACTGAAGCTTTCTTT.

This clone was seen a handful of times. The chain is built from TRBV7-2 and TRBJ1-2; D is ambiguous. The CDR3 totals 12 residues. The germline gives CDR1 SGHTA, CDR2 FQGNSA. The V gene lost 0 bases and the J gene lost 11 bases, with 10 bases spanning the gap. In DNA form, the CDR3 reads TGTGCCAGCAGCTTAGCAGCCCACTCTTACACCTTC. Protein: CASSLAAHSYTF.

This clone has a handful of counts. The chain recombines TRBV9 with TRBJ2-7, with D maybe TRBD2 (5 bases). Trimming took off 10 bases at V and 4 bases at J, with 9 bases between the two ends. The CDR3 extends over 10 amino acids. In germline, CDR1 is SGDLS, CDR2 YYNGEE. CDR3 region: CASGEYEQYF. The CDR3 bases are TGTGCCTCCGGGGAATACGAGCAGTACTTC.

A few counts support this clone. The chain uses TRBV10-3 and TRBJ2-7; TRBD2 is a possible D gene (5 bases). V lost 6 bases, J lost 3 bases, and 6 bases lay in between. The CDR3 length is 11 residues. Germline CDR1 is ENHRY and CDR2 is SYGVKD. This CDR3 reads CAISRDYEQYF. CDR3 in DNA: TGTGCCATCAGCCGGGACTACGAGCAGTACTTC.

The chain employs TRBV5-1 and TRBJ2-5, with D possibly TRBD2 on 6 matching bases. From germline, CDR1 is SGHRS and CDR2 YFSETQ. Trimming shortened V by 4 bases and J by 2 bases, and 12 bases separated the two germline ends. The CDR3 is 14 amino acids. The CDR3 nucleotides read TGCGCCAGCAGCGGAACAGGACTACAAGAGACCCAGTACTTC. Its translation is CASSGTGLQETQYF.

J is TRBJ1-1 and V is TRBV14; D gene unclear. The CDR3 spans 14 residues. The V gene's germline CDR1 is SGHDN and CDR2 FVKESK. The V end lost 4 bases, the J end lost 4 bases, and 13 bases lay between the germline ends. CDR3 sequence (DNA): TGTGCCAGCAGCCCTTGGGGAGAGACCACTGAAGCTTTCTTT. It encodes CASSPWGETTEAFF.

This clone has only a few counts. The chain joins TRBV25-1 to TRBJ1-2, with unresolved D. The CDR3 length is 12 residues. Trimming took off 2 bases at V and 2 bases at J, with 3 bases between the two ends. Germline-derived CDR1 and CDR2 are MGHDK and SYGVNS. CDR3 region: CASSEQNYGYTF. The CDR3 region has the DNA TGTGCCAGCAGTGAACAAAACTATGGCTACACCTTC.